This TCR beta chain originates from a study of blood T cell repertoires in COVID-19. Overall study: Collection of acute and convalescent COVID-19 samples took place in the United States, Italy and Spain. The cDNA or gDNA used as material had been derived from T cells, B-cell-depleted T cells, or PBMCs.

In the source study's methods: Amplification with reference gene primers provided the estimates of nucleated cell counts. Sequencing was performed with immunoSEQ multiplex PCR; in TCRdb, only in-frame clones are kept and a portion is missing. Clone size and V and J calls were adopted from that table, with D and trimming inferred from the DNA. The sample contains about 74,000 clones, around 78% of which appear only once. With 4 bases removed from V and 1 base from J, the gap between germline ends came to 13 bases. CDR1 is SEHNR, CDR2 FQNEAQ, per germline (reference sequence). The CDR3 runs to 15 residues. This clone was seen only a few times.

The receptor was isolated from a human donor in a cohort sampled during active COVID-19. Input material: peripheral blood. This chain links TRBV7-9 with TRBJ1-1; D gene ambiguous. CDR3 coding DNA: TGTGCCAGCAGCTCCGTAGGTCGGGGGAACACTGAAGCTTTCTTT. Amino acids: CASSSVGRGNTEAFF.